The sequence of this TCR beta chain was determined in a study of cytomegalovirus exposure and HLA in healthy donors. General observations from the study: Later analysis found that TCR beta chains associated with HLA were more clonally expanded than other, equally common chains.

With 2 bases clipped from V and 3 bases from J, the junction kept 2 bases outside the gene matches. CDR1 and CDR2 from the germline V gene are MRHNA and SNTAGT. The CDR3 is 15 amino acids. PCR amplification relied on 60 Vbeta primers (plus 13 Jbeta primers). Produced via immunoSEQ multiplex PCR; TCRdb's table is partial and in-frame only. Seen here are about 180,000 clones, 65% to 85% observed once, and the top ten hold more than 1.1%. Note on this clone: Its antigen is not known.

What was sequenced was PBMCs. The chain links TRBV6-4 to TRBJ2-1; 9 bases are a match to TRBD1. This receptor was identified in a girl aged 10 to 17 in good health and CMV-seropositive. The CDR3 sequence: CASSDATGGYNEQFF. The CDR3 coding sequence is TGTGCCAGCAGTGACGCGACAGGGGGCTACAATGAGCAGTTCTTC.